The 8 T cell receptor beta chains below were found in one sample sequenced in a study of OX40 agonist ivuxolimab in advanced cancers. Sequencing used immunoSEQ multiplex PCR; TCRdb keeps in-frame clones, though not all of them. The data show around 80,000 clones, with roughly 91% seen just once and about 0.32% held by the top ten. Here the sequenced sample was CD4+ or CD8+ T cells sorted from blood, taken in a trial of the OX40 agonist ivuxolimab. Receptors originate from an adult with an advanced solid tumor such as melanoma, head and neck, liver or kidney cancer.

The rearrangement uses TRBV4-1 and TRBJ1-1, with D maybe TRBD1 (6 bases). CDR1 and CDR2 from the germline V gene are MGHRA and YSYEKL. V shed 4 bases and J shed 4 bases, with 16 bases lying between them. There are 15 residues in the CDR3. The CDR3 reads CASSPTPGAGTEAFF. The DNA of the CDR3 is TGCGCCAGCAGCCCGACCCCAGGGGCCGGCACTGAAGCTTTCTTT.

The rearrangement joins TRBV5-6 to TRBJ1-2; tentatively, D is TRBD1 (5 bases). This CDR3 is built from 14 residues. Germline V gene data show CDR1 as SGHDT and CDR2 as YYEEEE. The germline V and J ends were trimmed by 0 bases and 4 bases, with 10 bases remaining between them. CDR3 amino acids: CASSLVDSPYGYTF. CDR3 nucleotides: TGTGCCAGCAGCTTGGTTGACAGCCCCTATGGCTACACCTTC.

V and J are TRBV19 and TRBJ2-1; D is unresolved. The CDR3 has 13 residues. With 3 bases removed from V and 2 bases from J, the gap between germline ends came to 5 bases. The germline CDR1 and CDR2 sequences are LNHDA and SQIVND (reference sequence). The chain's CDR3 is CASSIRTYNEQFF. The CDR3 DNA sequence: TGTGCCAGTAGTATCCGGACCTACAATGAGCAGTTCTTC.

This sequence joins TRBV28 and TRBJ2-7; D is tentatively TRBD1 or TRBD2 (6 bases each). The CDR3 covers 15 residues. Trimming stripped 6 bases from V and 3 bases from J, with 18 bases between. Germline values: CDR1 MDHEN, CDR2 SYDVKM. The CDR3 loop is CASSEGGGQFYEQYF. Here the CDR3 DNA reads TGTGCCAGCAGCGAGGGGGGAGGACAGTTCTACGAGCAGTACTTC.

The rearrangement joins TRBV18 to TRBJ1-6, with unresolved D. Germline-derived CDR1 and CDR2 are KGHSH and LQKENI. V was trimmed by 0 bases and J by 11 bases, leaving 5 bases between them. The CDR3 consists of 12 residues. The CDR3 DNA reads TGTGCCAGCTCACCACCGGTTGCACCCCTCCACTTT. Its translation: CASSPPVAPLHF.

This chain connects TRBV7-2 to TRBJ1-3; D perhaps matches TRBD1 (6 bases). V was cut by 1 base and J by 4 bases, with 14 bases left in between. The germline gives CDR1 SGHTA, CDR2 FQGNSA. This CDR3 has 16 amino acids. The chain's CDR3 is CASSLGLGGAGNTIYF. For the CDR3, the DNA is TGTGCCAGCAGCTTAGGACTGGGGGGCGCAGGAAACACCATATATTTT.

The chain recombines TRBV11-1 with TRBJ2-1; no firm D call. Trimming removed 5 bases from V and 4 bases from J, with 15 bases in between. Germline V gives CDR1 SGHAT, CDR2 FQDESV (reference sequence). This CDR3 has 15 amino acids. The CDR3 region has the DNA TGTGCCAGCAGCACCAGACAAGCTCTATACAATGAGCAGTTCTTC. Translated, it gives CASSTRQALYNEQFF.

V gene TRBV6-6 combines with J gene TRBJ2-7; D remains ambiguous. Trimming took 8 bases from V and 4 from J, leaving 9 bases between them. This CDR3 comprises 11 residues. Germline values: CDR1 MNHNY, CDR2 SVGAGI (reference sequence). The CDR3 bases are TGTGCCAGCGGGTTATCATACGAGCAGTACTTC. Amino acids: CASGLSYEQYF.